Listed below are T cell receptor beta chains from one sample, sequenced in a study of CD8 T cells in ankylosing spondylitis. TCRdb redid the calling of the 5' RACE reads with MiXCR, one entry per CDR3 protein. This table holds under 850,000 distinct CDR3 sequences, 15% to 20% found once. Specimen: blood, either unsorted or a sorted T cell fraction (not recorded which). These receptors all come from a male donor with ankylosing spondylitis. CDR3s include the opening cysteine and the closing phenylalanine or tryptophan. D genes are given only for firm matches. Clone size appears in some rows only: once, few, many, or a class for an expanded clone.

>NA|TRBV12-3/TRBV12-4|few|TRBJ1-1
TGTGCCAGCAGTTTTAGTGGCAGGGCCACTGAAGCTTTCTTT
CASSFSGRATEAFF
>TRBD2|TRBV9|NA|TRBJ2-1
TGTGCCAGCAGCGTACAGGGGTGGATTAGCGGGACCAATGAGCAGTTCTTC
CASSVQGWISGTNEQFF
>NA|TRBV11-2|few|TRBJ2-5
TGTGCCAGCAGCACCGGGTGGGTGGAAGAGACCCAGTACTTC
CASSTGWVEETQYF
>NA|TRBV6-5|NA|TRBJ2-1
TGTGCCAGCAGTTCGAGGTCGAGGGGGGATTACAATGAGCAGTTCTTC
CASSSRSRGDYNEQFF
>NA|TRBV4-3|NA|TRBJ2-7
TGCGCCAGCAGCCAAGATCCTTCGACCCACTACGAGCAGTACTTC
CASSQDPSTHYEQYF
>TRBD1|TRBV4-1|NA|TRBJ2-5
TGCGCCAGCAGCCAAGATCAGGGGGCTGGGGAGACCCAGTACTTC
CASSQDQGAGETQYF
>NA|TRBV11-2|NA|TRBJ2-2
TGTGCCAGCAGCTTAGAGGTGATCACCGGGGAGCTGTTTTTT
CASSLEVITGELFF
>TRBD1|TRBV6-5|few|TRBJ2-7
TGTGCCAGCAGTTACCGGTGGGACAGAGCCTACGAGCAGTACTTC
CASSYRWDRAYEQYF
>TRBD2|TRBV4-1|many|TRBJ2-3
TGCGCCAGCAGCCAAGAGGGGACTAGCGGGGGGTTAGGAACAGATACGCAGTATTTT
CASSQEGTSGGLGTDTQYF
>TRBD1|TRBV30|NA|TRBJ2-7
TGTGCCTGGAGCCCGGGACAGAGTTACGAGCAGTACTTC
CAWSPGQSYEQYF
>TRBD2|TRBV20-1|NA|TRBJ2-2
TGCAGTGCTAGACCCCAGGGACTAGCCGTCGGGGAGCTGTTTTTT
CSARPQGLAVGELFF
>NA|TRBV5-1|NA|TRBJ2-1
TGCGCCAGCAGCTACAGGGAGAGCTCCTACAATGAGCAGTTCTTC
CASSYRESSYNEQFF
>TRBD1|TRBV7-9|few|TRBJ2-2
TGTGCCAGCAGCTCTACCGGGACAGTGAACACCGGGGAGCTGTTTTTT
CASSSTGTVNTGELFF
>NA|TRBV12-3/TRBV12-4|NA|TRBJ2-7
TGTGCCAGCAGGAAGACAGTTAGCTCCTACGAGCAGTACTTC
CASRKTVSSYEQYF
>TRBD1|TRBV5-1|few|TRBJ2-4
TGCGCCAGCAGCTTGGATCCGGGACAGGGGGGCCCAAACATTCAGTACTTC
CASSLDPGQGGPNIQYF
>TRBD1|TRBV28|NA|TRBJ2-7
TGTGCCAGCAGTTTGTACAGGGGGCAGGTCATTTCCTACGAGCAGTACTTC
CASSLYRGQVISYEQYF
>TRBD1|TRBV29-1|few|TRBJ2-3
TGCAGCGTGTCGGGACAGCCTAGCACAGATACGCAGTATTTT
CSVSGQPSTDTQYF
>TRBD1|TRBV5-1|NA|TRBJ2-2
TGCGCCAGCGCGCTCCGGGACAGGGGGCAATCCGGGGAGCTGTTTTTT
CASALRDRGQSGELFF
>NA|TRBV15|few|TRBJ1-5
TGTGCCACCAGCAGAGAAGTCCCGGGCAATCAGCCCCAGCATTTT
CATSREVPGNQPQHF
>NA|TRBV6-1|few|TRBJ2-7
TGTGCCAGCAGGGTCGACAGTGTCTACGAGCAGTACTTC
CASRVDSVYEQYF
>NA|TRBV19|few|TRBJ1-1
TGTGCCAGTAGATTAACAGGGATGTATCCCCTTTTT
CASRLTGMYPLF
>TRBD1|TRBV5-1|NA|TRBJ1-4
TGCGCCAGCAGCCGGGACAGAACTAATGAAAAACTGTTTTTT
CASSRDRTNEKLFF
>TRBD1|TRBV25-1|few|TRBJ1-1
TGTGCTACCGAGGGACAGATGAACACTGAAGCTTTCTTT
CATEGQMNTEAFF
>NA|TRBV10-3|NA|TRBJ2-1
TGTGCCATCAGTGAAAGGGGAAGGAATGAGCAGTTCTTC
CAISERGRNEQFF
>NA|TRBV9|NA|TRBJ1-2
TGTGCCAGCAGCGTAGATGGTGGGGGTCACTATGGCTACACCTTC
CASSVDGGGHYGYTF
>TRBD1|TRBV6-2/TRBV6-3|NA|TRBJ1-3
TGTGCCAGCAGTTGGAGGACAGGGGCCCGTTCTGGAAACACCATATATTTT
CASSWRTGARSGNTIYF
>NA|TRBV10-3|few|TRBJ1-2
TGTGCCATCAGTGAGACGGCTAACTATGGCTACACCTTC
CAISETANYGYTF
>NA|TRBV28|NA|TRBJ1-1
TGTGCCAGCAGTTTGGGACCGGAACACTTTGAAGCTTTCTTT
CASSLGPEHFEAFF
>NA|TRBV28|once|TRBJ1-6
TGTGCCAGCAGTTCACAGGCGTCTAATTCACCCCTCCACTTT
CASSSQASNSPLHF
>NA|TRBV6-2/TRBV6-3|many|TRBJ2-5
TGTGCCAGCAGTTCCCGGGGAGAGACCCAGTACTTC
CASSSRGETQYF
>NA|TRBV6-1|NA|TRBJ1-2
TGTGCCAGCAGTGAAGCGCTTCGGGCAGCTACTACATTGAATGGCTACACCTTC
CASSEALRAATTLNGYTF
>NA|TRBV6-5|few|TRBJ1-2
TGTGCCAGCAGTTACCGTCTTGACAGTAACTATGGCTACACCTTC
CASSYRLDSNYGYTF
>NA|TRBV7-8|NA|TRBJ2-1
TGTGCCAGCAGGTTGCCCCGGGACGATAGCTCCTACAATGAGCAGTTCTTC
CASRLPRDDSSYNEQFF
>TRBD2|TRBV19|NA|TRBJ2-2
TGTGCCAGTAGTTCGGGACTAGAGTGGACCGGGGAGCTGTTTTTT
CASSSGLEWTGELFF
>TRBD1|TRBV4-2|NA|TRBJ1-4
TGTGCCAGCAGCCAAGAAAGGGACAGTAATGAAAAACTGTTTTTT
CASSQERDSNEKLFF
>TRBD1|TRBV14|NA|TRBJ2-1
TGTGCCAGCAGGCAACAGGGGGCCGATGAGCAGTTCTTC
CASRQQGADEQFF
>NA|TRBV3-1|NA|TRBJ2-7
TGTGCCAGCAGCCATCGGGCCAACTACGAGCAGTACTTC
CASSHRANYEQYF
>NA|TRBV6-1|NA|TRBJ2-1
TGTGCCAGCACCCAAACCGGGAGTGGCGATGAGCAGTTCTTC
CASTQTGSGDEQFF
>NA|TRBV11-2|NA|TRBJ2-6
TGTGCCAGCAGCAATATAGGGTCACTGGCCAACGTCCTGACTTTC
CASSNIGSLANVLTF
>NA|TRBV20-1|few|TRBJ1-2
TGCAGTGTGCTCGAAAGGGTAATAGTTGGCTACACCTTC
CSVLERVIVGYTF
>TRBD2|TRBV24-1|few|TRBJ2-3
TGTGCCACCAGTGACCCTGGGACTAGCGGCAGCACAGATACGCAGTATTTT
CATSDPGTSGSTDTQYF
>NA|TRBV30|NA|TRBJ2-1
TGTGCCTGGAGCGGGCAGAGAGAGCAGTTCTTC
CAWSGQREQFF
>NA|TRBV6-5|NA|TRBJ2-3
TGTGCCAGCAGTTACTTACAGCAGACAGATACGCAGTATTTT
CASSYLQQTDTQYF
>NA|TRBV7-3|NA|TRBJ1-1
TGTGCCAGCAGCTGGGCGGGGGGCCTAATGAACACTGAAGCTTTCTTT
CASSWAGGLMNTEAFF
>TRBD1|TRBV5-1|few|TRBJ2-7
TGCGCCAGCAGCTTGGCGGGACAGGGAATAAGAGACCAGTACTTC
CASSLAGQGIRDQYF
>NA|TRBV20-1|NA|TRBJ1-2
TGCAGTGCTAGATCCCAGGACAGCTATGGCTACACCTTC
CSARSQDSYGYTF
>NA|TRBV15|few|TRBJ2-1
TGTGCCACCAGCAGAGGCCTCCTAGAAGAGGAGCAGTTCTTC
CATSRGLLEEEQFF
>TRBD1|TRBV4-1|few|TRBJ1-2
TGCGCCAGCAGCCAAGGGGACAGGGGGCGAACTAACTATGGCTACACCTTC
CASSQGDRGRTNYGYTF
>NA|TRBV7-6|many|TRBJ2-4
TGTGCCAGGAGCTGGACCCCGGCCAAAAACATTCAGTACTTC
CARSWTPAKNIQYF